These T cell receptor beta chains were read from a single sample in a study of cytomegalovirus exposure and HLA in healthy donors. Measured with immunoSEQ multiplex PCR; TCRdb has only the in-frame clones, and not every one. The top ten clones hold 5.4% of a sample with over 100,000 clones, just under 70% of them seen once. The sample taken for sequencing was PBMCs. The origin of the receptors is a woman aged 70-85 years in good health and CMV-seropositive. Each CDR3 is given with its conserved first and last residue. A D gene is named only where the DNA matches it firmly. Size is omitted from some rows. Given values are once, few, many or a class for expanded clones.

CAISESGRGDNEQFF TGTGCCATCAGTGAGTCGGGTCGGGGAGACAATGAGCAGTTCTTC TRBJ2-1 - TRBV10-3 -
CASSYSDSLNTEAFF TGTGCCAGCAGTTACTCGGACTCCTTGAACACTGAAGCTTTCTTT TRBJ1-1 - TRBV6-5 -
CASSVSGGATDTQYF TGTGCCAGCAGCGTTAGCGGGGGGGCAACAGATACGCAGTATTTT TRBJ2-3 once TRBV7-8 TRBD2
CASSLEARVMNTEAFF TGCGCCAGCAGCTTGGAGGCCAGGGTGATGAACACTGAAGCTTTCTTT TRBJ1-1 - TRBV5-1 -
CASYHFGGLRNEQYF TGCGCCAGCTATCATTTTGGGGGACTGCGCAACGAGCAGTACTTC TRBJ2-7 - TRBV10-1 -
CASSQDTGNYGYTF TGCGCCAGCAGCCAAGACACAGGGAACTATGGCTACACCTTC TRBJ1-2 - TRBV4-3 -
CASSSGGTQETQYF TGTGCCAGCAGCTCCGGGGGGACCCAAGAGACCCAGTACTTC TRBJ2-5 - TRBV7-2 TRBD2
CASSSTGGRGNTIYF TGTGCCAGCAGTTCTACAGGGGGCAGGGGAAACACCATATATTTT TRBJ1-3 - TRBV6-5 TRBD1
CASSGGQGYGYTF TGTGCCAGCAGTGGAGGACAGGGCTATGGCTACACCTTC TRBJ1-2 - TRBV25-1 TRBD1
CASSDPHLRTGTLNTEAFF TGTGCCAGCAGTGATCCCCACCTTCGAACCGGGACATTGAACACTGAAGCTTTCTTT TRBJ1-1 few TRBV6-1 -
CASSPPGGPYEQYF TGTGCCAGTAGTCCTCCGGGGGGGCCTTACGAGCAGTACTTC TRBJ2-7 few TRBV19 TRBD2
CASSSGVNEKLFF TGCGCCAGCAGCAGCGGAGTTAATGAAAAACTGTTTTTT TRBJ1-4 - TRBV5-1 -
CASSSGQLYTEAFF TGTGCCAGCAGCTCTGGGCAGCTATACACTGAAGCTTTCTTT TRBJ1-1 - TRBV11-1 -
CASSFTLTSASYEQYF TGCGCCAGCAGCTTTACTTTGACTAGCGCCTCCTACGAGCAGTACTTC TRBJ2-7 - TRBV5-1 TRBD2
CASSDSTEAFF TGTGCCAGCAGTGACAGCACTGAAGCTTTCTTT TRBJ1-1 few TRBV6-6 -
CASSVGGGRGETQYF TGTGCCAGCAGCGTTGGCGGGGGGCGGGGAGAGACCCAGTACTTC TRBJ2-5 - TRBV9 TRBD2